These 8 T cell receptor beta chains came from one sample sequenced in a study of control samples from healthy donors and cancer patients. Data came from immunoSEQ multiplex PCR; TCRdb stores just in-frame clones and leaves some out. The sample lists roughly 100,000 clones; roughly 92% were seen once. Sample: blood. These receptors all come from a woman in her 30s in good health.

DNA of the CDR3: TGTGCCAGCAGGGACAGGAGATTGGGGGCACCCCTCCACTTT. It is translated as CASRDRRLGAPLHF. The chain recombines TRBV25-1 with TRBJ1-6, with TRBD1 matching 7 bases. CDR3 length: 14 residues. The ends lost 6 bases at V and 11 bases at J; junction bases unmatched: 10. CDR1 is MGHDK, CDR2 SYGVNS, per germline.

The V and J genes are TRBV5-1 and TRBJ2-7, with D tentatively TRBD2 (6 bases). Germline values: CDR1 SGHRS, CDR2 YFSETQ. There are 15 residues in the CDR3. The V and J ends lost 2 bases and 6 bases respectively, with 18 bases between them. The CDR3 bases are TGCGCCAGCAGCTTAGGGACTTCCCACGGTGGCGAGCAGTACTTC. Its protein product is CASSLGTSHGGEQYF.

Relative to its sample, this clone is medium-sized. The CDR3 DNA reads TGCGCCAGCAGCCAAGAGACAGGGAGCTCCTATAATTCACCCCTCCACTTT. Protein: CASSQETGSSYNSPLHF. This chain joins TRBV4-1 and TRBJ1-6, with 7 positions matching TRBD1. V was pared by 0 bases and J by 0 bases, with 2 bases of the junction left unmatched. The CDR3 sequence is 17 residues long. Germline V gene data show CDR1 as MGHRA and CDR2 as YSYEKL.

This clone was recorded a few times. The chain carries TRBV13 and TRBJ2-7; D might be TRBD2 (5 bases). Between the trimmed V and J ends, which lost 3 bases and 4 bases, there was a span of 7 bases. The CDR3 length is 12 residues. The germline gives CDR1 PRHDT, CDR2 FYEKMQ (reference sequence). CDR3 DNA sequence: TGTGCCAGCAGCTTCGGCGGGTACGAGCAGTACTTC. Amino acids: CASSFGGYEQYF.

As concerns this clone: The DNA is omitted, as the CDR3 cannot be located on it reliably, and the CDR3 follows TCRdb's listing. The genes are TRBV21-1 and TRBJ2-7; the DNA was not compared with TRBD1, the D call given in the table. TRBV21-1 counts as a pseudogene. The CDR3 sequence runs 15 residues, both termini included. CDR3 in amino acids: CASSLFGTGNYEQYF.

J is TRBJ1-3 and V is TRBV11-1; D unclear. Per germline, CDR1 SGHAT and CDR2 FQDESV (reference sequence). The CDR3 runs 14 residues. With 5 bases removed from V and 1 base from J, the gap between germline ends came to 9 bases. CDR3 DNA sequence: TGTGCCAGCAGCCATTCGACTTCTGGAAACACCATATATTTT. It encodes CASSHSTSGNTIYF.

The count of this clone is one. Additional DNA sequences in this sample encode the identical CDR3. The CDR3 region is CASSLRRGGAFGANVLTF. CDR3 nucleotide sequence: TGTGCCAGCAGCTTACGACGCGGGGGGGCCTTTGGGGCCAACGTCCTGACTTTC. The rearrangement uses TRBV7-3 and TRBJ2-6, with 9 bases matching TRBD2. J lost 3 bases, V lost 2 bases, and 8 bases had no gene match. The CDR3 covers 18 residues. Germline V gene sequence: CDR1 SGHTA, CDR2 FQGTGA.

This clone came up once. The chain joins TRBV15 to TRBJ2-5; weak D call: TRBD2 (5 bases). V lost 5 bases, J lost 5 bases, and 12 bases lay in between. There are 13 residues in the CDR3. Germline values: CDR1 LNHNV, CDR2 YYDKDF (reference sequence). Here the CDR3 DNA reads TGTGCCACCAGCTTACCGTCGGGGGAGACCCAGTACTTC. Translation gives CATSLPSGETQYF.